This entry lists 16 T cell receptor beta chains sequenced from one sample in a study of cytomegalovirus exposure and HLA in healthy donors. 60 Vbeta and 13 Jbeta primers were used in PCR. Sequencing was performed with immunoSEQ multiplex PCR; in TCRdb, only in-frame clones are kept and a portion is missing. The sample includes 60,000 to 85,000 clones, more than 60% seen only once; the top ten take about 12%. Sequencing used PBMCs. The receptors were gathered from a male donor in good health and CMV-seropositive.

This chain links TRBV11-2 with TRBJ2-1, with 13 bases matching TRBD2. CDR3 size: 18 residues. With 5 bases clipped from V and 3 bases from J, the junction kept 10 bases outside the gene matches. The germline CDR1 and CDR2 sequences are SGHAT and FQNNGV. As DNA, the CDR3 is TGTGCCAGCAGCCCAGACCCGGGACTAGCGGGAATCTACAATGAGCAGTTCTTC. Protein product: CASSPDPGLAGIYNEQFF.

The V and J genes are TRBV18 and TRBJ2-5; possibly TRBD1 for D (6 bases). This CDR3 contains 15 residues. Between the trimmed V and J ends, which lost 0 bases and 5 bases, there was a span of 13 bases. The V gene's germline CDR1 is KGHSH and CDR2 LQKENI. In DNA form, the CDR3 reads TGTGCCAGCTCACCACCCAACAGGGTGGCGGAGACCCAGTACTTC. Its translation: CASSPPNRVAETQYF.

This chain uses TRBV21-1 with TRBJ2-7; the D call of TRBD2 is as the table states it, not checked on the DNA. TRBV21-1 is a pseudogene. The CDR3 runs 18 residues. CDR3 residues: CASSKDPSGRGSSYEQYF. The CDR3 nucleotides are TGTGCCAGCAGCAAAGACCCTAGCGGGAGGGGGAGCTCCTACGAGCAGTACTTC.

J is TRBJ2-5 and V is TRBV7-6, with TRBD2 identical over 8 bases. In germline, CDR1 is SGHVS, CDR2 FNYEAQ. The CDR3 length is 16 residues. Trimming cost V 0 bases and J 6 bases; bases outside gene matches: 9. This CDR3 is CASSLAGGGRQKTQYF. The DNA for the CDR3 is TGTGCCAGCAGCTTAGCGGGCGGGGGGCGGCAGAAGACCCAGTACTTC.

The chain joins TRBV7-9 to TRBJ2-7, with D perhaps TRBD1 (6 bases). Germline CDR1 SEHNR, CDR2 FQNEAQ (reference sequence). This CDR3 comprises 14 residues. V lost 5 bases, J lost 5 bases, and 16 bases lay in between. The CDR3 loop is CASSNPTGMNEQYF. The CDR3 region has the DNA TGTGCCAGCAGCAATCCTACAGGGATGAACGAGCAGTACTTC.

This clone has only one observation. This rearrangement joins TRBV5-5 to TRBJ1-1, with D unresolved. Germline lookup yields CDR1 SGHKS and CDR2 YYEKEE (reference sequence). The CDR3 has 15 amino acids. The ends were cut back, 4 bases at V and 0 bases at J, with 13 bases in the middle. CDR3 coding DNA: TGTGCCAGCAGCGCCCACATGGTGGTGAACACTGAAGCTTTCTTT. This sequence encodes CASSAHMVVNTEAFF.

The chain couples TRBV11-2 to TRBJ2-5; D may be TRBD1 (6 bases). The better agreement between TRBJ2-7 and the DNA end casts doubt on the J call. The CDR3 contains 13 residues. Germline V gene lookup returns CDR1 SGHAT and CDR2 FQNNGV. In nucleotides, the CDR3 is TGTGCCAGCAGCGGGAACAGGGAATACGAGCAGTACTTC. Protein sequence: CASSGNREYEQYF.

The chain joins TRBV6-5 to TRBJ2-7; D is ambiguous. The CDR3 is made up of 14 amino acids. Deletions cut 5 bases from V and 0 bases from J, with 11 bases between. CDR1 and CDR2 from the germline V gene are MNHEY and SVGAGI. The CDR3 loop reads CASSQDMSSYEQYF. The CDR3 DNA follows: TGTGCCAGCAGTCAGGATATGAGCTCCTACGAGCAGTACTTC.

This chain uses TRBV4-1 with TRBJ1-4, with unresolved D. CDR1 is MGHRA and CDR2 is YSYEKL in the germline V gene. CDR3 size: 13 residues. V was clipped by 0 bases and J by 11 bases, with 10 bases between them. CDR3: CASSQDLRVKLFF. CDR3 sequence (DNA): TGCGCCAGCAGCCAAGATTTACGGGTGAAACTGTTTTTT.

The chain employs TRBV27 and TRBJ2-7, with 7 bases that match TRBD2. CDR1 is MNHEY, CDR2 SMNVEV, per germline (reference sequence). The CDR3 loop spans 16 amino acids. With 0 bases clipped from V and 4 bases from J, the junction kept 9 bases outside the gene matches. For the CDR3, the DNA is TGTGCCAGCAGTTTATCGGGAGGGCGGGTACCTTACGAGCAGTACTTC. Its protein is CASSLSGGRVPYEQYF.

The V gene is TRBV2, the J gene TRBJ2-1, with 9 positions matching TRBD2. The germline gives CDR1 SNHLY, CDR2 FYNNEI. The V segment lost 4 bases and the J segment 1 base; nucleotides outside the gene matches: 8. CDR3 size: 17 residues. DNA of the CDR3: TGTGCCAGCAGTGCGAATAGCGGGGGAGCTTCCTACAATGAGCAGTTCTTC. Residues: CASSANSGGASYNEQFF.

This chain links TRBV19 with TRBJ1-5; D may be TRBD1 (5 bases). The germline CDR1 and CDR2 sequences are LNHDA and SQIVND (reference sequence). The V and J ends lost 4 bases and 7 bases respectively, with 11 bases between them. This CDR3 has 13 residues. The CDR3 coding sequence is TGTGCCAGTAGTACAGGGTTGCGGCAGCCCCAGCATTTT. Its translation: CASSTGLRQPQHF. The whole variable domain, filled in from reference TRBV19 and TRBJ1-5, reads DGGITQSPKYLFRKEGQNVTLSCEQNLNHDAMYWYRQDPGQGLRLIYYSQIVNDFQKGDIAEGYSVSREKKESFPLTVTSAQKNPTAFYLCASSTGLRQPQHFGDGTRLSIL.

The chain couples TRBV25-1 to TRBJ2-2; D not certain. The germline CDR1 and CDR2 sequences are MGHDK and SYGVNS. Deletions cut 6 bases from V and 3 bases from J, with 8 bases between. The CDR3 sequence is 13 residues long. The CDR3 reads CASRRGYTGELFF. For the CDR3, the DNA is TGTGCCAGCAGGAGAGGATACACCGGGGAGCTGTTTTTT. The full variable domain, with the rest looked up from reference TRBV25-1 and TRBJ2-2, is EADIYQTPRYLVIGTGKKITLECSQTMGHDKMYWYQQDPGMELHLIHYSYGVNSTEKGDLSSESTVSRIRTEHFPLTLESARPSHTSQYLCASRRGYTGELFFGEGSRLTVL.

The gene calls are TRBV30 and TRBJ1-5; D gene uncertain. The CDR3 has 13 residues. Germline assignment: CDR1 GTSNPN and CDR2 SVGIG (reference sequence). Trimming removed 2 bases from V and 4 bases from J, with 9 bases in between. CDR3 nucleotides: TGTGCCTGGAGTACGAAGCTTAATCAGCCCCAGCATTTT. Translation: CAWSTKLNQPQHF.

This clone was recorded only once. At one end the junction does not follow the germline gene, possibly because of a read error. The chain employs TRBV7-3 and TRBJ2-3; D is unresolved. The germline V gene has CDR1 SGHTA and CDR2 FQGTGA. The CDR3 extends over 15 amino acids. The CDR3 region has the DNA TGTTCCAGCAGCTTACGTCCAGTGAGCACAGATACGCAGTATTTT. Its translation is CSSSLRPVSTDTQYF.

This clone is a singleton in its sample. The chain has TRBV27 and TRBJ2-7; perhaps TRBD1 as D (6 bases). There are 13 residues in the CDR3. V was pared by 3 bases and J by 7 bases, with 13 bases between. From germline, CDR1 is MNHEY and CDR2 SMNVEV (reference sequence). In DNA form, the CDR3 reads TGTGCCAGCAGTTTTACAGGGACGAATGAGCAGTACTTC. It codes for CASSFTGTNEQYF.